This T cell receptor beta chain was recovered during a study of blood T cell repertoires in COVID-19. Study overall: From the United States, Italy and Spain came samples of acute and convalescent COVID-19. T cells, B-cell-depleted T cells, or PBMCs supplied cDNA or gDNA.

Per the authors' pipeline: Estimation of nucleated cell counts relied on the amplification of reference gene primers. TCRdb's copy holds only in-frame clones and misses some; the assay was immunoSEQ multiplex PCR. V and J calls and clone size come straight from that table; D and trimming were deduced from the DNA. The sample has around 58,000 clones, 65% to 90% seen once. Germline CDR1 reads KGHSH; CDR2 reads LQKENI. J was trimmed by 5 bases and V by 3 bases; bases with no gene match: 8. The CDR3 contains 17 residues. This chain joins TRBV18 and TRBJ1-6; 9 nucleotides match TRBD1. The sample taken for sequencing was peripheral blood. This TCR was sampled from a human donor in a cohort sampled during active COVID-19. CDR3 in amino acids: CASSPYRGQFDNSPLHF. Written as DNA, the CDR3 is TGTGCCAGCTCACCTTACAGGGGGCAATTCGATAATTCACCCCTCCACTTT.